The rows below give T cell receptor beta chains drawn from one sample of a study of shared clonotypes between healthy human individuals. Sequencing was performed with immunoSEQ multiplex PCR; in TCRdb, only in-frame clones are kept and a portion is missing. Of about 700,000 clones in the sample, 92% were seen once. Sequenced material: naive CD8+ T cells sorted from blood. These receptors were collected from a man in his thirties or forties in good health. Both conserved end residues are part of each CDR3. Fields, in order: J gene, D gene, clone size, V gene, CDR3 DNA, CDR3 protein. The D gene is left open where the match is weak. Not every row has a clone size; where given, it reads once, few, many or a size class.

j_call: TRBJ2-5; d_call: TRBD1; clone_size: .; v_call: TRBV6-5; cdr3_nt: TGTGCCAGCAGGGAGGGATCGACAGGGGGGGAGACCCAGTACTTC; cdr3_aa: CASREGSTGGETQYF
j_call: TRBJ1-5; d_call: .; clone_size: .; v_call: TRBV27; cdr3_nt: TGTGCCAGCAGTTCGTTTGGCTCATACGGCAATCAGCCCCAGCATTTT; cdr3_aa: CASSSFGSYGNQPQHF
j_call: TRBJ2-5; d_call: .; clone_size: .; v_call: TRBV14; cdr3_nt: TGTGCCAGCAGCCACCGGGATCTTAGACAAGAGACCCAGTACTTC; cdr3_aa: CASSHRDLRQETQYF
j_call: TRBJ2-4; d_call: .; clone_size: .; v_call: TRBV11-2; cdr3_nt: TGTGCCAGCAGCTTAGAGGGTGGTTACAAAAACATTCAGTACTTC; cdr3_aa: CASSLEGGYKNIQYF
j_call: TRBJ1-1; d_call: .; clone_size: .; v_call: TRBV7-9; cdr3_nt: TGTGCCAGCAGCTTAAACAGGGTATTAAGCGGCACTGAAGCTTTCTTT; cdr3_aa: CASSLNRVLSGTEAFF
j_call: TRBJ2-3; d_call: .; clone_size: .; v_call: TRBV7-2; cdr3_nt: TGTGCCAGCAGCCTTAACTCTGGCACAGATACGCAGTATTTT; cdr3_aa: CASSLNSGTDTQYF
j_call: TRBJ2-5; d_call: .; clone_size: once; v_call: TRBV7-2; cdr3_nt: TGTGCCAGCAGCTTAGCCCAGGAAGAGACCCAGTACTTC; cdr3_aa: CASSLAQEETQYF
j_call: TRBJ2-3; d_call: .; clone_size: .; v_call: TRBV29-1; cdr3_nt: TGCAGCGCTCCGGGGAGAAGAGAAGATACGCAGTATTTT; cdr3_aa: CSAPGRREDTQYF
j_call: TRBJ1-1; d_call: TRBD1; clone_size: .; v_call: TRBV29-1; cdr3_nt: TGCAGCGTTGGGGACTCGATGCAGGGGGGGTTTAGGGCTTTCTTT; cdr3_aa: CSVGDSMQGGFRAFF
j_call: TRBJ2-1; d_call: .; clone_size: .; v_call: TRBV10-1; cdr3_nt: TGCGCCAGCAGTGAGTCGCGAGCGGCCTACAATGAGCAGTTCTTC; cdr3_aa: CASSESRAAYNEQFF
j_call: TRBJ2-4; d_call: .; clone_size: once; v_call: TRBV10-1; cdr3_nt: TGCGCCAGCAGTGATCCCTCGGAGGGAGACATTCAGTACTTC; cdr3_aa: CASSDPSEGDIQYF
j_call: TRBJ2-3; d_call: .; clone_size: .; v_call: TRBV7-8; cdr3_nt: TGTGCCAGCAGAGCAAACACTCTAGATCTGGCAGATACGCAGTATTTT; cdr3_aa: CASRANTLDLADTQYF
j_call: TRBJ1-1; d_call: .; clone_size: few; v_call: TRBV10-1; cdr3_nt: TGCGCCAGCGGGCCGGCAAGCAACACTGAAGCTTTCTTT; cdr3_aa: CASGPASNTEAFF
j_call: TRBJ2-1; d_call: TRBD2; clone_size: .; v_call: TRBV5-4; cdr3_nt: TGTGCCGGAGGGACTAGCCTTAGGGATGAGCAGTTCTTC; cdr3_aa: CAGGTSLRDEQFF
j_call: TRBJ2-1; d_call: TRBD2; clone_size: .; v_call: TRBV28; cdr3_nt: TGTGCCAGCAGTTTATCTTTCCTAGCGGGAGCTCGTGAGCAGTTCTTC; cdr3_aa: CASSLSFLAGAREQFF
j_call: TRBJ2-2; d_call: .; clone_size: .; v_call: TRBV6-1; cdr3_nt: TGTGCCAGCAGTATACCGGGATTTGGGGAGCTGTTTTTT; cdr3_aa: CASSIPGFGELFF
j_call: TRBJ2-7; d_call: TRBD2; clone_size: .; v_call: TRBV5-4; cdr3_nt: TGTGCCAGCAGTTTGAGGACTAGCGATTCCTACGAGCAGTACTTC; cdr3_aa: CASSLRTSDSYEQYF
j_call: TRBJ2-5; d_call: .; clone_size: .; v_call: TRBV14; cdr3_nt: TGTGCCAGCAGCCAAGATAGCGGAAGAGGTCGGGAGACCCAGTACTTC; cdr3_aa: CASSQDSGRGRETQYF
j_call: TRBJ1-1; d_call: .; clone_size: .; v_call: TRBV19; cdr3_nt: TGTGCCAGTAGTGGATTACTGAACACTGAAGCTTTCTTT; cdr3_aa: CASSGLLNTEAFF
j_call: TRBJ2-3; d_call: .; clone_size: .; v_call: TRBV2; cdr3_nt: TGTGCCAGCATCGGGGGTTACTTCACAGATACGCAGTATTTT; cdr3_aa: CASIGGYFTDTQYF
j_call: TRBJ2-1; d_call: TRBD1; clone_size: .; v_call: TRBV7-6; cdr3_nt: TGTGCCAGCAGCTCGACGACAGGGGGAGGCAATGAGCAGTTCTTC; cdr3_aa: CASSSTTGGGNEQFF
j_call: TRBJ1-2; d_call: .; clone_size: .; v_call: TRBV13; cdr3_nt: TGTGCCAGCACCCGAGAGGCCAGGCCGGTACCGGGGACCTATGGCTACACCTTC; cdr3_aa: CASTREARPVPGTYGYTF
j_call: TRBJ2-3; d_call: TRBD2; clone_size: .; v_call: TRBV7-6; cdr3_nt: TGTGCCAGCAGCCACGGACTAGCGACTCGCACAGATACGCAGTATTTT; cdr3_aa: CASSHGLATRTDTQYF
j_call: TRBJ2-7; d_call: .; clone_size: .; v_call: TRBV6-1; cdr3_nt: TGTGCCAGCAGGGCCTACGAGCAGTACTTC; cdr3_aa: CASRAYEQYF
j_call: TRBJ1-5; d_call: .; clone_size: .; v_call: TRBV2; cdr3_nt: TGTGCCAGCAGGAGCGCAGGGGTGAGGTTCAATCAGCCCCAGCATTTT; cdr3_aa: CASRSAGVRFNQPQHF
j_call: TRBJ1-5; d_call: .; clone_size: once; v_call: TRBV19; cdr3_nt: TGTGCCAGTAGTATCGAGGGAAAACAGCCCCAGCATTTT; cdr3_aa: CASSIEGKQPQHF
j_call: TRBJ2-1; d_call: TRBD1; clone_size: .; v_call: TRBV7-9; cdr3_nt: TGTGCCAGCAGCGTCGTGGCAGGGGGTTACAATGAGCAGTTCTTC; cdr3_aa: CASSVVAGGYNEQFF
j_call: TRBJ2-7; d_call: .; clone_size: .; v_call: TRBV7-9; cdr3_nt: TGTGCCAGCAGCTTAGGGTGGGCCGCCGGGGAGGAGCAGTACTTC; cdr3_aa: CASSLGWAAGEEQYF
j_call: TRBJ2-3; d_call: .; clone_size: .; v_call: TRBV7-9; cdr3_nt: TGTGCCAGCAGCCCACCGTCGGGGGAGGATTCGTATACGCAGTATTTT; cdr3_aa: CASSPPSGEDSYTQYF
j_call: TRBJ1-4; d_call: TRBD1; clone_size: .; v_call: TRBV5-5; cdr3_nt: TGTGCCAGCAGCGCATTTCCGGGACAGACTAATGAAAAACTGTTTTTT; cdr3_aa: CASSAFPGQTNEKLFF
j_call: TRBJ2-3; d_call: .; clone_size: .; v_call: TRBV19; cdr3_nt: TGTGCCAGTAGTATCGGTGGCTGGAGCACAGATACGCAGTATTTT; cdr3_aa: CASSIGGWSTDTQYF
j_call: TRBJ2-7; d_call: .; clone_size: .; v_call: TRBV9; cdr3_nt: TGTGCCTCTTCTCCGGGACAAAACTACGAGCAGTACTTC; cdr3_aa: CASSPGQNYEQYF
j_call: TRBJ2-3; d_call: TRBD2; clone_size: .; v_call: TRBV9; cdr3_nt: TGTGCCAGCAGCGGTCGGACTAGCGGGATCTATTTT; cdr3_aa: CASSGRTSGIYF
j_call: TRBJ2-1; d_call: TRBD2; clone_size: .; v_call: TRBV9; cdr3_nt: TGTGCCAGCAGCGGAGACGTAGCGGGAGGACCCCTCAATGAGCAGTTCTTC; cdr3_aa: CASSGDVAGGPLNEQFF
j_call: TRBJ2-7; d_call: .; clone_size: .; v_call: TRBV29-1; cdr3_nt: TGCAGCGTTGTGGGGGTTACCTACGAGCAGTACTTC; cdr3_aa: CSVVGVTYEQYF
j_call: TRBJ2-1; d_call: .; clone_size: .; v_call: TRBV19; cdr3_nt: TGTGCCAGTAGTATAGTCGGCGGTTCTGGGGCGAATGAGCAGTTCTTC; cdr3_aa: CASSIVGGSGANEQFF
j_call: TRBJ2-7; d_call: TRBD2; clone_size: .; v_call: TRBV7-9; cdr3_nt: TGTGCCAGCAGCTTAGGACTAGCGGGAATTTACGAGCAGTACTTC; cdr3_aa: CASSLGLAGIYEQYF
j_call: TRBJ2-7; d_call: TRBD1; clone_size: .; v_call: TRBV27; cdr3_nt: TGTGCCAGCAGTTTAGCTGGGACAGCACGCGAGCAGTACTTC; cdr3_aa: CASSLAGTAREQYF
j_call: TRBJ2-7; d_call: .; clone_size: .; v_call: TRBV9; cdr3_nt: TGTGCCAGCAGCTCGGGGGAAGTGCTCTACGAGCAGTACTTC; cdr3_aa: CASSSGEVLYEQYF
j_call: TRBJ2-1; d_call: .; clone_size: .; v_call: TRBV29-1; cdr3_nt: TGCAGCGTTCTAGGGGGGAGCTCCTACAATGAGCAGTTCTTC; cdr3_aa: CSVLGGSSYNEQFF
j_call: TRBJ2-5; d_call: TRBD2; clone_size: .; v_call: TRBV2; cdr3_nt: TGTGCCCCCGTCGAAAGAACTAGCGGGAAGAGTCAAGAGACCCAGTACTTC; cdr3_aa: CAPVERTSGKSQETQYF
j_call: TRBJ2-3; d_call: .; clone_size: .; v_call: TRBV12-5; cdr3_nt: TGTGCTAGTGGTCCCCCCGGACAAAGCACAGATACGCAGTATTTT; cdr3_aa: CASGPPGQSTDTQYF
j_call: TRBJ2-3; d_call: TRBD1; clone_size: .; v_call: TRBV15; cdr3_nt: TGTGCCACCAGCGGGGACAGTGTCATTTTTGTATCACGCACAGATACGCAGTATTTT; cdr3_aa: CATSGDSVIFVSRTDTQYF
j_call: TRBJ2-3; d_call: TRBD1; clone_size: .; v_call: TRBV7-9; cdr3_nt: TGTGCCAGCCGGGACAGGGGGCCCTCAGATACGCAGTATTTT; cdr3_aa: CASRDRGPSDTQYF
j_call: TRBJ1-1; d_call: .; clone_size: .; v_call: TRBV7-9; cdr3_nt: TGTGCCAGCAGCCGACATGCTGAAGCTTTCTTT; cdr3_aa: CASSRHAEAFF
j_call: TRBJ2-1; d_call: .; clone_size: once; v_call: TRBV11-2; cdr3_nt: TGTGCCAGCAGCTCCTTAAGGGACCTCGAGTATGGGTACAATGAGCAGTTCTTC; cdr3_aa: CASSSLRDLEYGYNEQFF
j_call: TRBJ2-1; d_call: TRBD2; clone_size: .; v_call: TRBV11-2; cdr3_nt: TGTGCCAGTACTGGACTAGTGTTTAATGAGCAGTTCTTC; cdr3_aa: CASTGLVFNEQFF
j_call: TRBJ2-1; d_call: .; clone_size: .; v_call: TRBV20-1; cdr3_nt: TGCAGTGCTAGAGATCGACACCTGAAGTTCTTC; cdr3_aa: CSARDRHLKFF
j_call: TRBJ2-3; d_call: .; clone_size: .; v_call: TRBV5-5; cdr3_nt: TGTGCCAGCAGTGGGGGGGCTAGCACAGATACGCAGTATTTT; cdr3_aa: CASSGGASTDTQYF
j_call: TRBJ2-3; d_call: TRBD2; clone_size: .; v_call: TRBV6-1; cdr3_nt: TGTGCCAGCAGTGGACTGCGGGAGGGCCCGCATCCAGATACGCAGTATTTT; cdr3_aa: CASSGLREGPHPDTQYF
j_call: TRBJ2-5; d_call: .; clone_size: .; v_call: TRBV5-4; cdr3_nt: TGTGCCAGCAGCTTGGCTTTCGAAGAGACCCAGTACTTC; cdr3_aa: CASSLAFEETQYF
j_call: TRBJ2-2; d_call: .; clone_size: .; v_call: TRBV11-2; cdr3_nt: TGTGCCAGCAGCTTAGAAGGCGCTTGGGGGTACACCGGGGAGCTGTTTTTT; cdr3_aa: CASSLEGAWGYTGELFF
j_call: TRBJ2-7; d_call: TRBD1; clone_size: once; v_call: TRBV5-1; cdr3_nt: TGCGCCAGCAGCTGGACAGGGTTAAGCTACGAGCAGTACTTC; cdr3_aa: CASSWTGLSYEQYF
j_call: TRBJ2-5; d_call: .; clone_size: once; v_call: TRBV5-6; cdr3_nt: TGTGCCAGCAGCTTGGCTGCCAGTTACCAAGAGACCCAGTACTTC; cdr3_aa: CASSLAASYQETQYF